Each of the 13 T cell receptor beta chains below was sequenced from the same sample in a study of blood T cell repertoires in COVID-19. Produced via immunoSEQ multiplex PCR; TCRdb's table is partial and in-frame only. The data show 200,000 to 250,000 clones, under 85% seen once. The sequenced sample was PBMCs or T cells enriched from blood (not recorded which). The receptors derive from a man aged 60 to 75 who had recovered from COVID-19.

The CDR3 bases are TGTGCCAGCAGCCTGGAGTATAATTCACCCCTCCACTTT. Residues: CASSLEYNSPLHF. V gene TRBV14 combines with J gene TRBJ1-6; no definite D call. This CDR3 spans 13 amino acids. Germline lookup yields CDR1 SGHDN and CDR2 FVKESK. V shed 4 bases and J shed 4 bases, with 5 bases lying between them.

The chain couples TRBV6-6 to TRBJ2-5, with a possible D match to TRBD1 (5 bases). Germline V gene lookup returns CDR1 MNHNY and CDR2 SVGAGI (reference sequence). The V end lost 2 bases, the J end lost 5 bases, and 9 bases lay between the germline ends. This CDR3 spans 13 amino acids. CDR3 protein: CASSYPGQETQYF. The CDR3 DNA sequence: TGTGCCAGCAGTTACCCAGGGCAGGAGACCCAGTACTTC.

This chain links TRBV11-3 with TRBJ2-7, with 8 bases identical to TRBD1. J lost 0 bases, V lost 5 bases, and 6 bases had no gene match. There are 15 residues in the CDR3. From germline, CDR1 is SGHNT and CDR2 YENEEA. CDR3 nucleotide sequence: TGTGCCAGCAGCGCTACAGGGGGATTCTCCTACGAGCAGTACTTC. Its protein is CASSATGGFSYEQYF.

The V gene is TRBV19, the J gene TRBJ1-4, with a tentative D call TRBD1 (5 bases). The V end lost 6 bases, the J end lost 3 bases, and 8 bases lay between the germline ends. Germline V gene sequence: CDR1 LNHDA, CDR2 SQIVND (reference sequence). CDR3 size: 13 residues. The chain's CDR3 is CASSRDSNEKLFF. CDR3 sequence (DNA): TGTGCCAGTAGCAGGGATTCTAATGAAAAACTGTTTTTT.

As concerns this clone: Additional DNA sequences in this sample encode the identical CDR3. The chain employs TRBV14 and TRBJ1-2, with 9 bases fitting TRBD1. J lost 4 bases, V lost 4 bases, and 4 bases had no gene match. Germline loops: CDR1 SGHDN, CDR2 FVKESK. This CDR3 is built from 14 residues. DNA of the CDR3: TGTGCCAGCAGCCCCGGACAGGGGATCTATGGCTACACCTTC. It translates to CASSPGQGIYGYTF. The variable domain in full, completed from reference TRBV14 and TRBJ1-2, reads EAGVTQFPSHSVIEKGQTVTLRCDPISGHDNLYWYRRVMGKEIKFLLHFVKESKQDESGMPNNRFLAERTGGTYSTLKVQPAELEDSGVYFCASSPGQGIYGYTFGSGTRLTVV.

V and J are TRBV6-6 and TRBJ1-6, with TRBD1 identical over 7 bases. Per the germline V gene, CDR1 is MNHNY and CDR2 is SVGAGI (reference sequence). CDR3 length: 13 residues. The junction had 3 bases not matched to a gene; V was cut back by 8 bases and J by 5 bases. DNA of the CDR3: TGTGCCAGCCGGGACAGAGATAATTCACCCCTCCACTTT. Encoded protein: CASRDRDNSPLHF.

The chain recombines TRBV7-9 with TRBJ1-1, with TRBD1 identical over 7 bases. Germline V gene sequence: CDR1 SEHNR, CDR2 FQNEAQ (reference sequence). This CDR3 has 15 amino acids. V shed 5 bases, J shed 7 bases, and the junction held 13 bases outside the gene matches. This chain's CDR3 is CASSTRDSRTVEAFF. CDR3 nucleotide sequence: TGTGCCAGCAGCACCCGGGACAGCAGAACCGTTGAAGCTTTCTTT.

This rearrangement joins TRBV7-2 to TRBJ1-2; TRBD1 agrees at 9 bases. Looked up from germline, CDR1 is SGHTA and CDR2 is FQGNSA. The CDR3 is 16 amino acids. The V gene end was trimmed by 5 bases and the J gene end by 0 bases; junction bases not matched to a gene: 7. CDR3 DNA: TGTGCCAGCAGCATAACAGGGGGCTACGCTAACTATGGCTACACCTTC. Its translation is CASSITGGYANYGYTF.

The CDR3 DNA is TGCGCCAGCAGCCAAGGAGCTGCAGGGGAGACTGGAAACACCATATATTTT. Its translation is CASSQGAAGETGNTIYF. The chain has TRBV4-3 and TRBJ1-3; the D gene is possibly TRBD1 (6 bases). The CDR3 consists of 17 residues. Germline V gene lookup returns CDR1 LGHNA and CDR2 YSLEER. Trimming left V 1 base short and J 2 bases short, with 15 bases between.

The chain employs TRBV2 and TRBJ1-2, with 8 bases lining up with TRBD1. Trimming removed 5 bases from V and 11 bases from J; junction bases left unmatched: 13. Germline V gene lookup returns CDR1 SNHLY and CDR2 FYNNEI. The CDR3 extends over 14 amino acids. CDR3 coding DNA: TGTGCCAGCAGTTTTGGACAGGGTGCGGTTGGGTACACCTTC. Its translation: CASSFGQGAVGYTF.

V gene TRBV3-1 (or the pseudogene TRBV3-2) combines with J gene TRBJ2-1; TRBD2 matches 8 bases. The CDR3 is made up of 12 amino acids. Germline values: CDR1 LGHDT, CDR2 YNNKEL (reference sequence). The junction had 3 bases not matched to a gene; V was cut back by 3 bases and J by 11 bases. The CDR3 protein is CASSQSSGQQFF. In DNA form, the CDR3 reads TGTGCCAGCAGCCAGTCTAGCGGGCAGCAGTTCTTC.

The genes are TRBV19 and TRBJ1-4; TRBD1 matches at 10 bases. Germline CDR1 LNHDA, CDR2 SQIVND (reference sequence). V was clipped by 6 bases and J by 0 bases; unmatched bases: 4. The CDR3 is made up of 16 amino acids. The CDR3 region is CASRLTGGSTNEKLFF. CDR3 DNA: TGTGCCAGTAGACTGACAGGGGGCTCAACTAATGAAAAACTGTTTTTT.

The chain carries TRBV7-6 and TRBJ1-2; 9 bases line up with TRBD1. V was clipped by 5 bases and J by 7 bases; unmatched bases: 11. Germline CDR1 and CDR2: SGHVS and FNYEAQ. The CDR3 is 15 amino acids. The CDR3 region is CASSLDRGNTGGYTF. CDR3 bases: TGTGCCAGCAGCCTGGACAGGGGTAACACGGGTGGCTACACCTTC.